This TCR beta chain was recorded in a study of cytomegalovirus exposure and HLA in healthy donors. Germline V gene data show CDR1 as SGDLS and CDR2 as YYNGEE. CDR3 size: 15 residues. V was clipped by 3 bases and J by 3 bases; unmatched bases: 4. The study ran its PCR with 60 Vbeta and 13 Jbeta primers. Libraries were prepared by immunoSEQ multiplex PCR; TCRdb keeps only in-frame clonotypes and omits some of them. This table holds approximately 100,000 clones, roughly 70% found once. The TCR originated in a middle-aged man in good health and CMV-seropositive. The sample comprised PBMCs. The V gene is TRBV9, the J gene TRBJ2-5; TRBD2 matches 11 bases. Written as DNA, the CDR3 is TGTGCCAGCAGCGCAAAACTAGCGGGAGAAGAGACCCAGTACTTC. Its translation is CASSAKLAGEETQYF.